The rows below give T cell receptor beta chains drawn from one sample of a study of blood T cells in healthy people across ages. In TCRdb, the 5' RACE reads were re-called with MiXCR into one record per CDR3 protein. Counted here are about 830,000 distinct CDR3 sequences, less than 80% occurring once; the ten biggest clones make up about a quarter. Specimen: blood. The receptors were sampled from a man aged 25-40 years in good health. Both conserved end residues are part of each CDR3. The order of the fields is V gene, J gene, CDR3 protein.

V gene: TRBV28; J gene: TRBJ2-7; CDR3 protein: CASSLLGQISYEQYF
V gene: TRBV9; J gene: TRBJ2-3; CDR3 protein: CASSPYPGDTQYF
V gene: TRBV9; J gene: TRBJ2-1; CDR3 protein: CASSANIAGGQGNEQFF
V gene: TRBV7-9; J gene: TRBJ2-1; CDR3 protein: CASSVGLAGWNEQFF
V gene: TRBV6-5; J gene: TRBJ2-3; CDR3 protein: CASSYFSPLGRTDTQYF
V gene: TRBV6-6; J gene: TRBJ2-3; CDR3 protein: CASSYSGRGAATDTQYF
V gene: TRBV20-1; J gene: TRBJ2-5; CDR3 protein: CSATSGGGYETQYF
V gene: TRBV7-2; J gene: TRBJ1-4; CDR3 protein: CASSLESGPSEKLFF
V gene: TRBV4-2; J gene: TRBJ1-5; CDR3 protein: CASSPDRDLNQPQHF
V gene: TRBV4-2; J gene: TRBJ2-1; CDR3 protein: CASSPQIGGDQETQFF
V gene: TRBV5-1; J gene: TRBJ2-7; CDR3 protein: CASSLPAGRSYEQYF
V gene: TRBV12-3/TRBV12-4; J gene: TRBJ2-4; CDR3 protein: CANSFTLFDSVQVEQYF
V gene: TRBV9; J gene: TRBJ1-2; CDR3 protein: CAGSPHRTGTYGYTF
V gene: TRBV4-1; J gene: TRBJ2-3; CDR3 protein: CASSQDLGLGGDTQYF
V gene: TRBV7-3; J gene: TRBJ1-1; CDR3 protein: CASSFRGQGGEAFF
V gene: TRBV4-2; J gene: TRBJ1-2; CDR3 protein: CASSQHPGDRAHYGYTF
V gene: TRBV24-1; J gene: TRBJ2-7; CDR3 protein: CATSDSLGEGEDEQYF
V gene: TRBV20-1; J gene: TRBJ2-7; CDR3 protein: CSARALATYSYEQYF
V gene: TRBV4-3; J gene: TRBJ2-1; CDR3 protein: CASSQGVGAYNEQFF
V gene: TRBV6-2/TRBV6-3; J gene: TRBJ1-6; CDR3 protein: CASSWGTGGSPLHF
V gene: TRBV10-3; J gene: TRBJ2-5; CDR3 protein: CAIGGSMETQYF
V gene: TRBV6-2/TRBV6-3; J gene: TRBJ1-1; CDR3 protein: CASRLTGLTEAFF
V gene: TRBV6-2/TRBV6-3; J gene: TRBJ2-1; CDR3 protein: CASSYLDNYNEQFF
V gene: TRBV30; J gene: TRBJ1-4; CDR3 protein: CAWGREDEKLFF
V gene: TRBV20-1; J gene: TRBJ1-6; CDR3 protein: CSARTGRASPLHF
V gene: TRBV29-1; J gene: TRBJ2-3; CDR3 protein: CSVLTPGTDTQYF
V gene: TRBV20-1; J gene: TRBJ2-7; CDR3 protein: CSASASGAYEQYF
V gene: TRBV14; J gene: TRBJ2-1; CDR3 protein: CASRGQGLDEQFF
V gene: TRBV10-3; J gene: .; CDR3 protein: CAISSRDEQYF
V gene: TRBV29-1; J gene: TRBJ1-1; CDR3 protein: CSVGQGMGTEAFF
V gene: TRBV12-3/TRBV12-4; J gene: TRBJ2-5; CDR3 protein: CASSWDREIQETQYF
V gene: TRBV3-1; J gene: TRBJ2-1; CDR3 protein: CASSQRIGVRNEQFF
V gene: TRBV6-5; J gene: TRBJ1-2; CDR3 protein: CASSYSAGTVYGYTF
V gene: TRBV6-5; J gene: TRBJ2-3; CDR3 protein: CASSYSLTGVGDTQYF
V gene: TRBV7-2; J gene: TRBJ2-5; CDR3 protein: CASSLRAPIWETQYF
V gene: TRBV6-2/TRBV6-3; J gene: TRBJ1-6; CDR3 protein: CASSNDGALSPLHF
V gene: TRBV3-1; J gene: TRBJ2-7; CDR3 protein: CASSQSRDTYEQYF
V gene: TRBV12-3/TRBV12-4; J gene: .; CDR3 protein: CASSFGDSLETQYF
V gene: TRBV5-6; J gene: TRBJ2-2; CDR3 protein: CASSTRLAGRTGELFF
V gene: TRBV4-3; J gene: TRBJ2-7; CDR3 protein: CASSYIASDSYEQYF
V gene: TRBV24-1; J gene: TRBJ2-1; CDR3 protein: CATSGSRDRDYNEQFF
V gene: TRBV7-3; J gene: TRBJ1-6; CDR3 protein: CASSLTGGASSPLHF